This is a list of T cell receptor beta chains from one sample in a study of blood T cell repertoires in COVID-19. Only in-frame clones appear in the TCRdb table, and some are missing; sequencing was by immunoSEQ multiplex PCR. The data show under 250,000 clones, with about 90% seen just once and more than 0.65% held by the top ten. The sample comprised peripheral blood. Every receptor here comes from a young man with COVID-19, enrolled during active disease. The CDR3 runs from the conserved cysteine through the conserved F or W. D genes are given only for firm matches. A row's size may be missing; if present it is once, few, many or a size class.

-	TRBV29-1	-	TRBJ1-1	CSVEALLEAEAFF	TGCAGCGTTGAAGCCCTTCTAGAGGCTGAAGCTTTCTTT
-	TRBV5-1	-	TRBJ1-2	CASRPRLGGVDGYTF	TGCGCCAGCAGGCCCAGGCTAGGAGGGGTCGATGGCTACACCTTC
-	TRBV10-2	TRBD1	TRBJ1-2	CASSIPGQGNGYTF	TGCGCCAGCAGTATTCCGGGACAGGGCAATGGCTACACCTTC
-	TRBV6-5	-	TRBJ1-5	CASRGGPDINQPQHF	TGTGCCAGCAGGGGGGGACCCGATATCAATCAGCCCCAGCATTTT
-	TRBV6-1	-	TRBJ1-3	CASSEVSTGSGNTIYF	TGTGCCAGCAGTGAAGTTTCGACAGGCTCTGGAAACACCATATATTTT
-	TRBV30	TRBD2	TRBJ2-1	CAWSVSLGLAGEQFF	TGTGCCTGGAGTGTAAGTCTGGGACTAGCGGGCGAGCAGTTCTTC
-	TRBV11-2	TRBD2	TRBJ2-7	CASSLASGDSYEQYF	TGTGCCAGCAGCTTAGCTAGCGGGGATTCCTACGAGCAGTACTTC
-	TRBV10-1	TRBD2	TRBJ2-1	CASSGVAGGREQFF	TGCGCCAGCAGTGGGGTAGCGGGGGGAAGGGAGCAGTTCTTC
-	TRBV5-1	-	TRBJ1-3	CASSSTTGLPGNTIYF	TGCGCCAGCAGCTCAACGACGGGTCTGCCTGGAAACACCATATATTTT
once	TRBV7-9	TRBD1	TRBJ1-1	CASSPRDRVYTEAFF	TGTGCCAGCAGCCCGCGGGACAGGGTTTACACTGAAGCTTTCTTT
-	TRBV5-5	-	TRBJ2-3	CASSLPNSWDTQYF	TGTGCCAGCAGCTTGCCGAACTCCTGGGATACGCAGTATTTT
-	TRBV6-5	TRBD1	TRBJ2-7	CASSFGTGGSEQYF	TGTGCCAGCAGTTTTGGGACAGGGGGCTCCGAGCAGTACTTC
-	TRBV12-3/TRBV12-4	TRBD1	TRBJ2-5	CASSLVPDRVLYF	TGTGCCAGCAGTTTAGTCCCAGACAGGGTCTTGTACTTC
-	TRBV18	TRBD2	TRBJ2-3	CASSSGTSGTDTQYF	TGTGCCAGCTCATCAGGGACTAGCGGTACAGATACGCAGTATTTT
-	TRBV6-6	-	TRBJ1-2	CASSTGTYGYTF	TGTGCCAGCAGTACAGGGACCTATGGCTACACCTTC
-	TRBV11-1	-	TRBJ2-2	CASSLYTGELFF	TGTGCCAGCAGCTTATATACCGGGGAGCTGTTTTTT
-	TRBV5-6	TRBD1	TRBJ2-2	CASSLGTGSSGELFF	TGTGCCAGCAGCTTGGGGACAGGGAGTTCCGGGGAGCTGTTTTTT
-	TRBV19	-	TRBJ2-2	CASSPLTTNTGELFF	TGTGCCAGTAGTCCCCTGACAACGAACACCGGGGAGCTGTTTTTT
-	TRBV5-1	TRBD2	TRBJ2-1	CASSLGGSGGINEQFF	TGCGCCAGCAGCTTGGGCGGTAGCGGGGGGATCAATGAGCAGTTCTTC
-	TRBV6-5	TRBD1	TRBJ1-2	CASRQGQGLFGGYTF	TGTGCCAGCAGACAAGGACAGGGGCTTTTTGGTGGCTACACCTTC
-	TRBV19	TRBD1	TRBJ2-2	CASSTGQGAGELFF	TGTGCCAGTAGTACCGGACAGGGTGCCGGGGAGCTGTTTTTT
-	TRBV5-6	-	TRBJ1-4	CASSAAGLVEKLFF	TGTGCCAGCAGCGCCGCAGGGTTGGTTGAAAAACTGTTTTTT
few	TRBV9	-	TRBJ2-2	CASSPRQAANTGELFF	TGTGCCAGCAGCCCGAGACAGGCCGCGAACACCGGGGAGCTGTTTTTT
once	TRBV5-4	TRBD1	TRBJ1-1	CASSLERTGGTEAFF	TGTGCCAGCAGCTTGGAACGGACAGGGGGCACTGAAGCTTTCTTT
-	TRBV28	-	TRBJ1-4	CASSLSGVNEKLFF	TGTGCCAGCAGTTTATCCGGGGTTAATGAAAAACTGTTTTTT
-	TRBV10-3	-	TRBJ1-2	CAISGPGGGSHGYTF	TGTGCCATCAGTGGTCCGGGAGGGGGAAGCCATGGCTACACCTTC
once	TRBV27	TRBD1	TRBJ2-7	CASSSGTDPYYEQYF	TGTGCCAGCAGTTCCGGGACAGATCCATACTACGAGCAGTACTTC
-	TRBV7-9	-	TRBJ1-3	CASSLGRAGAGNTIYF	TGTGCCAGCAGCTTAGGCCGGGCAGGGGCTGGAAACACCATATATTTT
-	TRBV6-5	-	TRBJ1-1	CASSYEGLNEAFF	TGTGCCAGCAGTTACGAGGGTTTGAATGAAGCTTTCTTT
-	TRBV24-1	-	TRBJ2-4	CATSDLMGGGKNIQYF	TGTGCCACCAGTGATTTGATGGGGGGAGGCAAAAACATTCAGTACTTC
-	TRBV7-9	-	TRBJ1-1	CASSSRQNTEAFF	TGTGCCAGCAGCTCCAGGCAGAACACTGAAGCTTTCTTT
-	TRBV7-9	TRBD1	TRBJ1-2	CASSPRTGGVSTF	TGTGCCAGCAGCCCGCGGACAGGGGGAGTTTCCACCTTC
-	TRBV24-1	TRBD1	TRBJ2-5	CATSDPAAQGAETQYF	TGTGCCACCAGTGACCCAGCGGCACAGGGGGCGGAGACCCAGTACTTC